This TCR beta chain was documented in a study of blood T cell repertoires in COVID-19. Study-level background: Both acute and convalescent COVID-19 samples were obtained from the United States, Italy and Spain. Nucleic acid was either cDNA or gDNA, and it came from T cells, B-cell-depleted T cells, or PBMCs.

In the original analysis: Reference gene primer amplification gave estimated nucleated cell counts. Assay used: immunoSEQ multiplex PCR; TCRdb lists only in-frame clones, some missing. From that table come the V and J calls and clone size; the DNA was used to work out D and trimming. This repertoire shows around 370,000 clones, about 93% found once; its top ten account for less than 3.5%. This sequence originates from a woman under 30 who had recovered from COVID-19. The sequenced material came from peripheral blood.

Here the CDR3 reads CASSLSPGRMNTEAFF. CDR3 nucleotides: TGTGCCAGCAGCTTATCTCCAGGGCGCATGAACACTGAAGCTTTCTTT. The J gene is TRBJ1-1, the V gene TRBV11-3; D might be TRBD1 (5 bases). This CDR3 has 16 residues. The germline V and J ends were trimmed by 2 bases and 0 bases, with 13 bases remaining between them. Germline V lookup: CDR1 SGHNT, CDR2 YENEEA.